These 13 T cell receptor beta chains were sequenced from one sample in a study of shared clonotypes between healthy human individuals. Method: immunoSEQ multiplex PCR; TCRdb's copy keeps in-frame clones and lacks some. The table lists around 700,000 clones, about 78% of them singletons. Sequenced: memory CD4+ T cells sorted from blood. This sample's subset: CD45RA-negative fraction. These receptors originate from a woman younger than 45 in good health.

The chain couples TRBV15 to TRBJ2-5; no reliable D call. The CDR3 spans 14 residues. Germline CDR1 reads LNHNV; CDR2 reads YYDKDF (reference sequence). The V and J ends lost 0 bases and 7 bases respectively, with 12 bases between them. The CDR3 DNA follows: TGTGCCACCAGCAGAGATTCCCCCCGCACGACCCAGTACTTC. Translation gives CATSRDSPRTTQYF.

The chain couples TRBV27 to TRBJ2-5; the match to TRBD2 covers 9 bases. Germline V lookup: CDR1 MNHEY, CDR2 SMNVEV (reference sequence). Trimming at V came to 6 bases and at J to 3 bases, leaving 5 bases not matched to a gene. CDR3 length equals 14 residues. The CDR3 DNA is TGTGCCAGCAGAGGACTAGCGACAAAAGAGACCCAGTACTTC. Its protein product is CASRGLATKETQYF.

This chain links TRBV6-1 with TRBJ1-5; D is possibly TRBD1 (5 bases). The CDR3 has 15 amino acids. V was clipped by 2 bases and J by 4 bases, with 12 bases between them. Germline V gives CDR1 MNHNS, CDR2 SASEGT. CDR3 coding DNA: TGTGCCAGCAGTGAAATTTGGGGGGGTAATCAGCCCCAGCATTTT. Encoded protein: CASSEIWGGNQPQHF.

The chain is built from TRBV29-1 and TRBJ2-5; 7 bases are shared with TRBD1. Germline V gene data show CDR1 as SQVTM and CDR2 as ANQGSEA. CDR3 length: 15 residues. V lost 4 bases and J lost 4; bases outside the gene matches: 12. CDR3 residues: CSVGNRQGEGETQYF. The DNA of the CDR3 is TGCAGCGTTGGAAATCGACAGGGCGAAGGAGAGACCCAGTACTTC.

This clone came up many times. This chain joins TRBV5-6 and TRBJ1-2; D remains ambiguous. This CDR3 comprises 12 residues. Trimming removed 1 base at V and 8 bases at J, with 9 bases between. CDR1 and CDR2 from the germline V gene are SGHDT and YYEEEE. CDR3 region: CASSLLSYGYTF. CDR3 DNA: TGTGCCAGCAGCTTGTTAAGTTACGGCTACACCTTC.

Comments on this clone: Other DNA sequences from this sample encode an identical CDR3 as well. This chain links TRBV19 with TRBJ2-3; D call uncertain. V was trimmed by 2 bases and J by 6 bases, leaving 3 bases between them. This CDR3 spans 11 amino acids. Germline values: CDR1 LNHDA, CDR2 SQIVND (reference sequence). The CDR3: CASSISDTQYF. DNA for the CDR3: TGTGCCAGTAGTATATCCGATACGCAGTATTTT.

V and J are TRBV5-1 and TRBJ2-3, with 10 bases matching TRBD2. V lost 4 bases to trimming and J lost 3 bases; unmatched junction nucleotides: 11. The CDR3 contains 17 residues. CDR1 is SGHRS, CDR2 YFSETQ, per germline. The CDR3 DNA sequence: TGCGCCAGCAGCCTACTTCCCTCTAGCGGGAGTACAGATACGCAGTATTTT. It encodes CASSLLPSSGSTDTQYF. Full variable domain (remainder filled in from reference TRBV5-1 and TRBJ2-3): KAGVTQTPRYLIKTRGQQVTLSCSPISGHRSVSWYQQTPGQGLQFLFEYFSETQRNKGNFPGRFSGRQFSNSRSEMNVSTLELGDSALYLCASSLLPSSGSTDTQYFGPGTRLTVL.

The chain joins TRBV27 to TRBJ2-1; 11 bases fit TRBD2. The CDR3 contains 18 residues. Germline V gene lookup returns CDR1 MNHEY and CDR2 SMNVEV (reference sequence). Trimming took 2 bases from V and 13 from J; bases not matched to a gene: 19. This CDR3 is CASSLELAATSGSGKQFF. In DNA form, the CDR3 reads TGTGCCAGCAGTTTAGAACTTGCGGCTACTAGCGGGAGCGGGAAACAGTTCTTC.

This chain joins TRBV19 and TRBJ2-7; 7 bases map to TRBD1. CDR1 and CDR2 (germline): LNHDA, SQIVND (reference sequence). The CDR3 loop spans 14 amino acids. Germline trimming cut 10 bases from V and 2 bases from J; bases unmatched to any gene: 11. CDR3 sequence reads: CATTRGQNTYEQYF. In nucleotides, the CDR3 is TGTGCCACCACCAGGGGACAGAACACCTACGAGCAGTACTTC.

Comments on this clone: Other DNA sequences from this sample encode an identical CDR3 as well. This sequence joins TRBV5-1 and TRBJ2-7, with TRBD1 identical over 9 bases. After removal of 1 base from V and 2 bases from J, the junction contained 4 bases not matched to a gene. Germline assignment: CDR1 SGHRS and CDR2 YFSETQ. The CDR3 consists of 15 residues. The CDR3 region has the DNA TGCGCCAGCAGCTTGTTGGGACAGGGTCCCTACGAGCAGTACTTC. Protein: CASSLLGQGPYEQYF.

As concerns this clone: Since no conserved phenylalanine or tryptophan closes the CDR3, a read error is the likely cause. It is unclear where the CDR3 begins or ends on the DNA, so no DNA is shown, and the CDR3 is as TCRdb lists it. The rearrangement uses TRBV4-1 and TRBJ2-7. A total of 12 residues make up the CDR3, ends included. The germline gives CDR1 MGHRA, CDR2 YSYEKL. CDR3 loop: CASSQYVCQECI.

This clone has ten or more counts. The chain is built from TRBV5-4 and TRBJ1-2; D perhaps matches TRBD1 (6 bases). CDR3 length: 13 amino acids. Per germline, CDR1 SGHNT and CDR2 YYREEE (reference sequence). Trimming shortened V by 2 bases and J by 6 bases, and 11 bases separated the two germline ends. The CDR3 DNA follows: TGTGCCAGCAGCTTCGACAGGCTACATGGCTACACCTTC. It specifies CASSFDRLHGYTF.

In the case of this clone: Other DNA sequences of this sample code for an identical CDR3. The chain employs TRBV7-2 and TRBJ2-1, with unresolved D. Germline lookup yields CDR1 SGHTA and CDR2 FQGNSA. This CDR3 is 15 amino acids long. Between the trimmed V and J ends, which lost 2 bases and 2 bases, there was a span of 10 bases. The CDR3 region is CASSLLALTYNEQFF. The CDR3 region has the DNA TGTGCCAGCAGCTTACTGGCCCTAACCTACAATGAGCAGTTCTTC.